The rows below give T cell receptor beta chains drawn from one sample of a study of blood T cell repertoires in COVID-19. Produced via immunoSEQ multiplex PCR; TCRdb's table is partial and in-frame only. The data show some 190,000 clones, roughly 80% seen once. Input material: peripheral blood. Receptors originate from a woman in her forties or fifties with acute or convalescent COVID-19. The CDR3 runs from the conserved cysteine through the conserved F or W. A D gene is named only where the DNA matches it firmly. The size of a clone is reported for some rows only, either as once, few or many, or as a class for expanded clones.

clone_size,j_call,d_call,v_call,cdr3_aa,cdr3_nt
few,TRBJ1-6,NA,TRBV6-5,CASSYGGSNNSPLHF,TGTGCCAGCAGTTACGGTGGGAGTAATAATTCACCCCTCCACTTT
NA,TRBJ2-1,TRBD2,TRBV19,CASSIWGLTSGSGVEQFF,TGTGCCAGTAGTATATGGGGTTTGACTAGCGGGAGTGGGGTTGAGCAGTTCTTC
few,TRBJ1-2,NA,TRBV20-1,CSARWGSYTF,TGCAGTGCTCGATGGGGCAGCTACACCTTC
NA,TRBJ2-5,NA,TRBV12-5,CASGPGQSLGTQYF,TGTGCTAGTGGACCTGGACAGTCCCTGGGGACCCAGTACTTC
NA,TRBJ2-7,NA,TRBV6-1,CASTKTLDYEQYF,TGTGCCAGCACTAAGACCCTAGACTACGAGCAGTACTTC
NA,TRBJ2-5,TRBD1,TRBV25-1,CASSALGQGQETQYF,TGTGCCAGCAGTGCCCTAGGACAGGGCCAAGAGACCCAGTACTTC
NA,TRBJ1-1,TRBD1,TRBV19,CASSTPWTGGNTEAFF,TGTGCCAGTAGTACCCCCTGGACAGGGGGGAACACTGAAGCTTTCTTT
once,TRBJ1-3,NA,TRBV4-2,CASSQGDNSGNTIYF,TGTGCCAGCAGCCAGGGGGACAACTCTGGAAACACCATATATTTT
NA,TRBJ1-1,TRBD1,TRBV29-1,CSVKAGQGFMNTEAFF,TGCAGCGTCAAGGCTGGACAGGGGTTTATGAACACTGAAGCTTTCTTT
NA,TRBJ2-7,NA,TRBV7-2,CASSLRGGGREQYF,TGTGCCAGCAGCCTCCGGGGAGGAGGGAGGGAGCAGTACTTC
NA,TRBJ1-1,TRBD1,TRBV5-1,CASSLVGQGRDTEAFF,TGCGCCAGCAGCTTGGTGGGACAGGGGCGCGACACTGAAGCTTTCTTT
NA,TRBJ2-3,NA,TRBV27,CASSRGTASTDTQYF,TGTGCCAGCAGTCGAGGGACTGCTAGCACAGATACGCAGTATTTT
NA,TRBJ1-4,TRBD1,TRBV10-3,CAISEFGQGTNEKLFF,TGTGCCATCAGTGAGTTCGGACAGGGGACCAATGAAAAACTGTTTTTT
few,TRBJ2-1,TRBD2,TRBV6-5,CASSRSGGLNEQFF,TGTGCCAGCAGCCGAAGCGGGGGGCTGAATGAGCAGTTCTTC
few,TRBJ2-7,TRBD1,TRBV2,CASSLSGGTGSSYEQYF,TGTGCCAGCAGCCTATCAGGGGGGACAGGGAGCTCCTACGAGCAGTACTTC
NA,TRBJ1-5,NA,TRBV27,CASSSSGPGNQPQHF,TGTGCCAGCAGCTCATCGGGTCCAGGCAATCAGCCCCAGCATTTT
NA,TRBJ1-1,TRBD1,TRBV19,CASSFTLTGGTEAFF,TGTGCCAGTAGTTTCACACTTACAGGGGGCACTGAAGCTTTCTTT
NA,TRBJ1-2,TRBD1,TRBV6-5,CASSQGADYGYTF,TGTGCCAGCAGCCAGGGGGCCGACTATGGCTACACCTTC
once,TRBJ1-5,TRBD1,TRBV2,CASSFDRVNQPQHF,TGTGCCAGCAGTTTTGACAGGGTTAATCAGCCCCAGCATTTT
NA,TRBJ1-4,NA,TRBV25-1,CASSVEGDRTKLFF,TGTGCCAGCAGTGTCGAAGGGGATCGTACGAAACTGTTTTTT
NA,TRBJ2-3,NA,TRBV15,CATSRDLGEGTDTQYF,TGTGCCACCAGCAGAGATTTAGGTGAGGGCACAGATACGCAGTATTTT
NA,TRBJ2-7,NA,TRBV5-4,CASRRDSYEQYF,TGTGCCAGCAGGCGGGACTCCTACGAGCAGTACTTC
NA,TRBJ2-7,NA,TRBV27,CASSLFPETYEQYF,TGTGCCAGCAGTTTATTTCCGGAGACCTACGAGCAGTACTTC
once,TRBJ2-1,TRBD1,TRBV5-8,CASSLLTGSDEQFF,TGTGCCAGCAGCCTGTTGACAGGGTCGGATGAGCAGTTCTTC
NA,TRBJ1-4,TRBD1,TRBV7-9,CASSLRGDRGQEKLFF,TGTGCCAGCAGCTTAAGGGGGGACAGGGGGCAAGAAAAACTGTTTTTT
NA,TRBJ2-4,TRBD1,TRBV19,CASSIPGQGNIQYF,TGTGCCAGTAGTATCCCAGGACAGGGAAACATTCAGTACTTC
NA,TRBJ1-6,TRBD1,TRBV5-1,CASSSQGNGSPLHF,TGCGCCAGCAGCTCACAGGGGAACGGATCACCCCTCCACTTT
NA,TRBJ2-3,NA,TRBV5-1,CASSLFFTGTDTQYF,TGCGCCAGCAGCTTGTTTTTCACAGGGACAGATACGCAGTATTTT
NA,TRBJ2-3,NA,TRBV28,CASTTTDTQYF,TGTGCCAGCACTACCACAGATACGCAGTATTTT
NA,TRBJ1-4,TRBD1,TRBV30,CAWGTGGATNEKLFF,TGTGCCTGGGGGACAGGTGGGGCAACTAATGAAAAACTGTTTTTT
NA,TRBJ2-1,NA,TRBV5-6,CASSSLRERVGHEQFF,TGTGCCAGCAGCAGCCTAAGAGAGAGGGTAGGACATGAGCAGTTCTTC
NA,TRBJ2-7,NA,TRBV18,CASSPPVGNPYEQYF,TGTGCCAGCTCACCACCGGTCGGGAACCCCTACGAGCAGTACTTC
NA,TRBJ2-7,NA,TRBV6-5,CASSYLARGYYEQYF,TGTGCCAGCAGTTATCTAGCGAGGGGCTACTACGAGCAGTACTTC
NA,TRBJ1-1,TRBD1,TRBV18,CASSPLGPGQGARGEAFF,TGTGCCAGCTCACCACTTGGCCCGGGACAGGGAGCTAGGGGTGAAGCTTTCTTT
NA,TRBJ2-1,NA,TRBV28,CASSLSGGTVPLGKFF,TGTGCCAGCAGTTTATCCGGCGGGACTGTCCCCCTCGGGAAGTTCTTC
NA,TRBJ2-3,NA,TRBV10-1,CASSDTGVADTQYF,TGCGCCAGCAGTGATACCGGAGTGGCAGATACGCAGTATTTT
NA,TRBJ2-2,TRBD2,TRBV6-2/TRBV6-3,CASSSPTSGLTGELFF,TGTGCCAGCAGTTCCCCGACTAGCGGTTTGACCGGGGAGCTGTTTTTT
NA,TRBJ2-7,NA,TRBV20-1,CSASRSYEQYF,TGCAGTGCTAGTCGTTCCTACGAGCAGTACTTC
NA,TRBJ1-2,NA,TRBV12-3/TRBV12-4,CASSFSPWAGYTF,TGTGCCAGCAGTTTTTCCCCGTGGGCTGGCTACACCTTC
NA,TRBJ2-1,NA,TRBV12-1,CASIGGLAGEYEQFF,TGTGCCAGCATCGGGGGACTAGCGGGCGAGTATGAGCAGTTCTTC
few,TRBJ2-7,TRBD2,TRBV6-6,CATRTSSSSYEQYF,TGTGCCACCCGGACTAGCTCAAGCTCCTACGAGCAGTACTTC
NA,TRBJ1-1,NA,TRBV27,CASSFSQIGTEAFF,TGTGCCAGCAGTTTTAGCCAGATCGGCACTGAAGCTTTCTTT
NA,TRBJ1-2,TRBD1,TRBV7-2,CASSSGTGGVGYTF,TGTGCCAGCAGCTCCGGGACAGGGGGAGTAGGCTACACCTTC
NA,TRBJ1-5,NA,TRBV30,CAWSPRPKNQPQHF,TGTGCCTGGAGTCCCAGGCCCAAGAATCAGCCCCAGCATTTT
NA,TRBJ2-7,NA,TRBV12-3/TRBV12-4,CASSLSVYEQYF,TGTGCCAGCAGTTTATCGGTCTACGAGCAGTACTTC
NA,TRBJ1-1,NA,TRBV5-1,CASSLGGSPEAFF,TGCGCCAGCAGCTTGGGAGGCAGCCCTGAAGCTTTCTTT
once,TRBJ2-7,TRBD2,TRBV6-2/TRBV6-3,CASSFSGSGSYEQYF,TGTGCCAGCAGTTTCAGCGGGAGCGGGTCCTACGAGCAGTACTTC
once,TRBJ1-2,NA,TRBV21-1,CASSRPRQIINYGYTF,TGTGCCAGCAGCCGCCCGAGACAGATAATTAACTATGGCTACACCTTC
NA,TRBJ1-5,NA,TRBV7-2,CASSYTGTPNQPQHF,TGTGCCAGCAGCTATACCGGGACTCCGAATCAGCCCCAGCATTTT
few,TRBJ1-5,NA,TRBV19,CASRDWTDNQPQHF,TGTGCCAGTCGAGATTGGACAGACAATCAGCCCCAGCATTTT
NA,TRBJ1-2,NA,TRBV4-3,CASSQKGGYGYTF,TGCGCCAGCAGCCAGAAAGGGGGATATGGCTACACCTTC
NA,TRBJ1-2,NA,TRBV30,CAWQTQGLYGYTF,TGTGCCTGGCAGACACAGGGTTTATATGGCTACACCTTC
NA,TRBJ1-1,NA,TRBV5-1,CASSLKTVNTEAFF,TGCGCCAGCAGTTTAAAAACGGTGAACACTGAAGCTTTCTTT
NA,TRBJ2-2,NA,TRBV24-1,CATSENREYTGELFF,TGTGCCACCAGTGAAAACAGGGAATACACCGGGGAGCTGTTTTTT
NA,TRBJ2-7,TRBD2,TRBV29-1,CSVVSGTTSSYEQYF,TGCAGCGTTGTTAGCGGGACGACGAGCTCCTACGAGCAGTACTTC
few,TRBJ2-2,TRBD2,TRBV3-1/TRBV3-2,CASSLTSGRRGELFF,TGTGCCAGCAGTCTGACTAGCGGGAGGCGAGGGGAGCTGTTTTTT
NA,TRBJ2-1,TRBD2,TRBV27,CASSPRLAGGERGQFF,TGTGCCAGCAGTCCCCGACTAGCGGGGGGTGAAAGGGGGCAGTTCTTC
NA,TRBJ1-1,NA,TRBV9,CASSVASNTEAFF,TGTGCCAGCAGCGTAGCTTCTAACACTGAAGCTTTCTTT
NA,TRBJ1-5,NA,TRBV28,CASGFPGEYYSNQPQHF,TGTGCCAGCGGATTTCCTGGGGAGTACTATAGCAATCAGCCCCAGCATTTT
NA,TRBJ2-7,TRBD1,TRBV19,CASRVSRGHYEQYF,TGTGCCAGTAGGGTGAGCAGGGGGCACTACGAGCAGTACTTC